The 21 T cell receptor beta chains below come from one sample, sequenced in a study of T-cell memory formation after mild COVID-19. Via MiXCR, TCRdb re-called the 5' RACE reads, giving one row per CDR3 protein. The sample consists of approximately 34,000 distinct CDR3 sequences, 7.7% of them appearing once. Material: PBMCs or a T cell subset sorted from them (not recorded which). These receptors were collected from a man between 18 and 29 years old who had mild COVID-19 (a few samples of this study predate the infection). Cell type and time point are not known.

This clonotype has just a few counts. The genes are TRBV20-1 and TRBJ1-5; the D gene is possibly TRBD1 (5 bases). V was cut by 4 bases and J by 1 base, with 8 bases left in between. CDR1 DFQATT and CDR2 SNEGSKA come from the germline V gene (reference sequence). The CDR3 totals 13 residues. The CDR3, as DNA: TGCAGTGCTATTGGGGCGAGCAATCAGCCCCAGCATTTT. Translation: CSAIGASNQPQHF.

This clonotype was seen repeatedly, ten times or more. The CDR3 region is CSAKGQGISYEQYF. The CDR3 nucleotides are TGCAGCGCCAAGGGACAGGGAATCTCCTACGAGCAGTACTTC. The V call is TRBV29-1, the J call TRBJ2-7; TRBD1 matches at 9 bases. This CDR3 is 14 amino acids long. The germline V gene encodes CDR1 SQVTM and CDR2 ANQGSEA. Trimming cost V 7 bases and J 0 bases; bases outside gene matches: 7.

This clonotype has ten or more counts. The V call is TRBV7-9, the J call TRBJ2-7, with 9 nucleotides matching TRBD2. V lost 5 bases to trimming and J lost 4 bases; unmatched junction nucleotides: 6. Per germline, CDR1 SEHNR and CDR2 FQNEAQ (reference sequence). This CDR3 contains 14 residues. The CDR3 loop reads CASSRSGGGYEQYF. The CDR3 nucleotides are TGTGCCAGCAGCCGTAGCGGGGGTGGATACGAGCAGTACTTC.

This clonotype was picked up many times. The rearrangement uses TRBV5-1 and TRBJ2-1; a possible D gene is TRBD1 (6 bases). Trimming took 0 bases from V and 7 from J, leaving 8 bases between them. The CDR3 runs to 13 residues. Germline assignment: CDR1 SGHRS and CDR2 YFSETQ. This chain's CDR3 is CASSLEQGNEQFF. The CDR3, as DNA: TGCGCCAGCAGCTTGGAACAGGGTAATGAGCAGTTCTTC.

This clonotype was seen ten or more times. The chain recombines TRBV6-5 with TRBJ2-3; 9 nucleotides match TRBD2. The CDR3 sequence is 19 residues long. The V segment lost 2 bases and the J segment 5 bases; nucleotides outside the gene matches: 17. Germline V gives CDR1 MNHEY, CDR2 SVGAGI. CDR3 sequence (DNA): TGTGCCAGCAGTTACGTGGCGGGGGGGCGAATAAAGGGCCGAGATACGCAGTATTTT. This codes for CASSYVAGGRIKGRDTQYF.

This chain uses TRBV6-5 with TRBJ2-3; 8 bases agree with TRBD2. Germline V lookup: CDR1 MNHEY, CDR2 SVGAGI. J was trimmed by 4 bases and V by 6 bases; bases with no gene match: 9. The CDR3 extends over 15 amino acids. This chain's CDR3 is CASREAGVQADTQYF. DNA for the CDR3: TGTGCCAGCAGGGAAGCGGGGGTCCAGGCAGATACGCAGTATTTT.

This clonotype has more than one count but fewer than ten. V is TRBV12-3 or TRBV12-4 and J is TRBJ2-7; D is unresolved. The CDR3 runs to 12 residues. Trimming left V 5 bases short and J 6 bases short, with 11 bases between. CDR3 DNA: TGTGCCAGCAGTCAACCCTCCGGCGAGCAGTACTTC. Translated, it gives CASSQPSGEQYF.

There are a few counts of this clonotype. The rearrangement uses TRBV7-2 and TRBJ2-1; D possibly uses TRBD1 or TRBD2 (5 bases each). Trimming took off 1 base at V and 0 bases at J, with 13 bases between the two ends. Germline loops: CDR1 SGHTA, CDR2 FQGNSA. The CDR3 runs to 17 residues. The CDR3 nucleotides are TGTGCCAGCAGCTTAGGGCTGGGGGTAAGCTCCTACAATGAGCAGTTCTTC. Translated, it gives CASSLGLGVSSYNEQFF.

In its sample, this clonotype was seen many times. V gene TRBV10-3 combines with J gene TRBJ1-2, with 7 positions matching TRBD1. Trimming took 10 bases from V and 8 from J; bases not matched to a gene: 13. Per the germline V gene, CDR1 is ENHRY and CDR2 is SYGVKD. There are 13 residues in the CDR3. In DNA, the CDR3 is TGTGCCACTCACAGGGGTGCAGGGTCCGGCTACACCTTC. Amino acid sequence: CATHRGAGSGYTF.

This clonotype was counted ten times or more. The V call is TRBV29-1, the J call TRBJ1-4; D remains ambiguous. V was trimmed by 7 bases and J by 4 bases, leaving 16 bases between them. CDR3 length: 14 residues. In germline, CDR1 is SQVTM, CDR2 ANQGSEA. The DNA for the CDR3 is TGCAGCGCAAATGTCGGCGGCCGTAATGAAAAACTGTTTTTT. This translates into CSANVGGRNEKLFF.

This clonotype was detected only a few times. This chain connects TRBV29-1 to TRBJ2-1; perhaps TRBD2 as D (7 bases). V lost 5 bases, J lost 6 bases, and 14 bases lay in between. Germline V lookup: CDR1 SQVTM, CDR2 ANQGSEA. This CDR3 contains 13 residues. The CDR3 DNA reads as TGCAGCGTTTGGGGGGGGGCAGGCAATGAGCAGTTCTTC. Protein: CSVWGGAGNEQFF.

In its sample, this clonotype was seen a few times. The chain links TRBV28 to TRBJ2-3; 10 nucleotides match TRBD2. The CDR3 runs to 15 residues. Trimming at V came to 7 bases and at J to 4 bases, leaving 8 bases not matched to a gene. CDR1 is MDHEN and CDR2 is SYDVKM in the germline V gene. The CDR3 loop is CASTPGSGGADTQYF. The CDR3 region has the DNA TGTGCCAGCACCCCAGGGAGCGGGGGGGCAGATACGCAGTATTTT.

The chain links TRBV20-1 to TRBJ1-2; D unresolved. This CDR3 is 13 amino acids long. Trimming left V 0 bases short and J 4 bases short, with 9 bases between. CDR1 is DFQATT, CDR2 SNEGSKA, per germline (reference sequence). CDR3 in DNA: TGCAGTGCTAGAGATCTGGAGGGCTATGGCTACACCTTC. It yields the protein CSARDLEGYGYTF.

This clonotype was found many times. The chain recombines TRBV29-1 with TRBJ2-7; D remains unclear. The germline V gene has CDR1 SQVTM and CDR2 ANQGSEA. V lost 4 bases to trimming and J lost 1 base, with 11 bases between them. CDR3 length equals 13 residues. The CDR3 nucleotides read TGCAGCGTTGGGGGAAGACAATCCTACGAGCAGTACTTC. It specifies CSVGGRQSYEQYF.

This clonotype was seen a few times. This rearrangement joins TRBV9 to TRBJ1-2; a possible D gene is TRBD1 (6 bases). Per germline, CDR1 SGDLS and CDR2 YYNGEE. This CDR3 region has 14 residues. Trimming took off 1 base at V and 4 bases at J, with 11 bases between the two ends. Here the CDR3 reads CASSVQGSGYGYTF. The CDR3 region has the DNA TGTGCCAGCAGCGTACAGGGGTCAGGCTATGGCTACACCTTC.

This clonotype has a count of ten or more. The rearrangement links TRBV7-2 to TRBJ2-7; D may be TRBD1 or TRBD2 (5 bases each). The CDR3 runs 15 residues. Per the germline V gene, CDR1 is SGHTA and CDR2 is FQGNSA. Trimming shortened V by 2 bases and J by 0 bases, and 11 bases separated the two germline ends. CDR3 in amino acids: CASSLNPGSSYEQYV. The CDR3 DNA reads as TGTGCCAGCAGCTTAAACCCAGGGAGCTCCTACGAGCAGTACGTC.

This clonotype was seen only a few times. The gene calls are TRBV5-5 and TRBJ1-6; 7 nucleotides match TRBD1. The CDR3 runs 14 residues. The V segment lost 3 bases and the J segment 7 bases; nucleotides outside the gene matches: 4. Germline-derived CDR1 and CDR2 are SGHKS and YYEKEE (reference sequence). The CDR3 DNA reads TGTGCCAGCAGCTCCAGGGGGGGGAATTCACCCCTCCACTTT. Amino acids: CASSSRGGNSPLHF.

A single count supports this clonotype. The chain links TRBV5-4 to TRBJ2-3; no reliable D call. The CDR3 runs 15 residues. Germline-derived CDR1 and CDR2 are SGHNT and YYREEE (reference sequence). The V and J ends lost 5 bases and 0 bases respectively, with 13 bases between them. The CDR3 DNA reads TGTGCCAGCAGTTCGACTCTTGCTAGCACAGATACGCAGTATTTT. It yields the protein CASSSTLASTDTQYF.

This clonotype has ten or more counts. The chain has TRBV18 and TRBJ2-1; 9 bases map to TRBD2. This CDR3 region has 15 residues. V lost 6 bases and J lost 4; bases outside the gene matches: 7. Germline CDR1 is KGHSH and CDR2 is LQKENI. The CDR3 is CASSQSGGFYNEQFF. In DNA, the CDR3 is TGTGCCAGCTCTCAGAGCGGGGGGTTTTACAATGAGCAGTTCTTC.

This clonotype showed up many times. The V gene is TRBV24-1, the J gene TRBJ1-1; 7 bases are shared with TRBD1. Germline V gene data show CDR1 as KGHDR and CDR2 as SFDVKD. Trimming took 3 bases from V and 1 from J; bases not matched to a gene: 7. This CDR3 is built from 16 residues. CDR3 amino acids: CATSDATDRANTEAFF. The CDR3 nucleotides read TGTGCCACCAGTGATGCGACCGACAGGGCGAACACTGAAGCTTTCTTT.

This clonotype was observed at least ten times. The rearrangement joins TRBV6-6 to TRBJ2-7; tentatively, D is TRBD1 (5 bases). V shed 0 bases and J shed 6 bases, with 12 bases lying between them. From germline, CDR1 is MNHNY and CDR2 SVGAGI (reference sequence). There are 14 residues in the CDR3. The chain's CDR3 is CASSYSQGPGEQYV. The CDR3 DNA reads as TGTGCCAGCAGTTACTCTCAGGGCCCGGGCGAGCAGTACGTC.